This T cell receptor (beta chain) is from a study of T cells in narcolepsy. Overall study: Enrolled donors included narcolepsy type 1 or type 2 patients and healthy controls. General study results and limits: Healthy controls reportedly lacked the autoreactive clonotypes serially found in patients' blood.

With 1 base clipped from V and 7 bases from J, the junction kept 11 bases outside the gene matches. The CDR3 runs 17 residues. Per germline, CDR1 SGHTA and CDR2 FQGNSA. Profiled with immunoSEQ multiplex PCR; TCRdb holds only in-frame clones, not every one. The sample yields about 30,000 clones, around 83% seen once. Turning to this clone: What it binds is unknown.

This sequence originates from a human donor with narcolepsy. Sequenced: CD45RA- memory CD4+ T cells from PBMCs. The chain has TRBV7-2 and TRBJ1-4; 8 nucleotides match TRBD1. The CDR3 here is CASSLGPPDRVGEKLFF. DNA of the CDR3: TGTGCCAGCAGCTTAGGCCCGCCGGACAGGGTGGGTGAAAAACTGTTTTTT.